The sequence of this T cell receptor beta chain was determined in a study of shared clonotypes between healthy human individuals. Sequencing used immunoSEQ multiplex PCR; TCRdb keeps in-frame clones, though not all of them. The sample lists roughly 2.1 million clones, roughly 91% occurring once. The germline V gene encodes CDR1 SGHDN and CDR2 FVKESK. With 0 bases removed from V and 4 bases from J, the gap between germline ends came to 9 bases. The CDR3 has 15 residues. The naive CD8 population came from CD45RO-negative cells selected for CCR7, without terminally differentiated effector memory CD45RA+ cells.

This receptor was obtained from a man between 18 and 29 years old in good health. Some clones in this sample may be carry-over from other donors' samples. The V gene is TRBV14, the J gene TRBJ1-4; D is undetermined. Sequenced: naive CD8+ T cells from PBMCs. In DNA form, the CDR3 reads TGTGCCAGCAGCCAAGATCCAGCCGGTAATGAAAAACTGTTTTTT. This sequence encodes CASSQDPAGNEKLFF.